This T cell receptor (beta chain) was observed in a study of cytomegalovirus exposure and HLA in healthy donors. Use of 60 Vbeta and 13 Jbeta primers characterized the PCR. Sequencing used immunoSEQ multiplex PCR; TCRdb keeps in-frame clones, though not all of them. The data contain approximately 150,000 clones, more than 65% of them singletons. Material for sequencing was PBMCs. The clonotype comes from a middle-aged man in good health and CMV-seropositive.

The CDR3 sequence is CASSLPLAFQHF. The CDR3 coding sequence is TGTGCCAGCAGTTTACCCTTAGCATTCCAGCATTTT. V usage is TRBV28 and J usage is TRBJ1-5, with unresolved D. The ends were cut back, 2 bases at V and 12 bases at J, with 11 bases in the middle. Germline CDR1 and CDR2: MDHEN and SYDVKM. The CDR3 is 12 amino acids.